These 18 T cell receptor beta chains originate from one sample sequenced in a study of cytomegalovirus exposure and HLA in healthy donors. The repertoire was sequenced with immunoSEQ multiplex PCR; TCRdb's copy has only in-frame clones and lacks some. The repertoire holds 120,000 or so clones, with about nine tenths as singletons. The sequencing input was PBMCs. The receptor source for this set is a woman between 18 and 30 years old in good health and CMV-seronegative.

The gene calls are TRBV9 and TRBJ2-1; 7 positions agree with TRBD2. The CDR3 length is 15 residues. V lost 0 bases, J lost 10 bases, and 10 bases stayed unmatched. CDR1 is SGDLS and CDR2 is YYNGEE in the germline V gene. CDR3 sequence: CASSVALWEGGEQFF. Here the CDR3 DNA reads TGTGCCAGCAGCGTAGCTCTGTGGGAGGGCGGGGAGCAGTTCTTC.

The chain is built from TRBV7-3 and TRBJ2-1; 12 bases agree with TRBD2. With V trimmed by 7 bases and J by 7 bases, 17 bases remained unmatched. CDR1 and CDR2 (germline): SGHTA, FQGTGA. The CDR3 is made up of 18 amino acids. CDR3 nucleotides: TGTGCCAGCACCTTCGCCCCCATGACTAGCGGGAGAGCAAATGAGCAGTTCTTC. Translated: CASTFAPMTSGRANEQFF. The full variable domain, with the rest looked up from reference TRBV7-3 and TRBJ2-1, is GAGVSQTPSNKVTEKGKYVELRCDPISGHTALYWYRQSLGQGPEFLIYFQGTGAADDSGLPNDRFFAVRPEGSVSTLKIQRTERGDSAVYLCASTFAPMTSGRANEQFFGPGTRLTVL.

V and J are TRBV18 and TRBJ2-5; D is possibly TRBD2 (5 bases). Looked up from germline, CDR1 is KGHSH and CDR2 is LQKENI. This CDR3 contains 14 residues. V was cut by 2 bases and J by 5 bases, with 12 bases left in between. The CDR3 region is CASSPMGASETQYF. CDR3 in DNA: TGTGCCAGCTCACCAATGGGAGCTTCTGAGACCCAGTACTTC.

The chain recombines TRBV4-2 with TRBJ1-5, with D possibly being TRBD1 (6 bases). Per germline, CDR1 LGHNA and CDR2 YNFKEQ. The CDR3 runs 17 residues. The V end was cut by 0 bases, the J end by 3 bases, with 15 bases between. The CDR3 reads CASSQDRRGAANQPQHF. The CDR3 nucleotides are TGTGCCAGCAGCCAAGATCGCCGGGGGGCGGCCAATCAGCCCCAGCATTTT.

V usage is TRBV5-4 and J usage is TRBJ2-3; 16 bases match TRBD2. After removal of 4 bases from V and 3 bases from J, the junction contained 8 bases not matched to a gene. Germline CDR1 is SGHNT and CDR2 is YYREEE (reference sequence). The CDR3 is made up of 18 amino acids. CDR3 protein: CASSGGTSGRAGTDTQYF. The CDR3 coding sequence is TGTGCCAGCAGCGGCGGGACTAGCGGGAGGGCCGGGACAGATACGCAGTATTTT.

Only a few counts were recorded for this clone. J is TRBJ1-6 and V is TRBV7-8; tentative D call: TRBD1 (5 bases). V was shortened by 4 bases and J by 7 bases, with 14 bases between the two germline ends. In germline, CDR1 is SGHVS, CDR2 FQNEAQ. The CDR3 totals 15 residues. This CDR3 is CASSSQGGNNSPLHF. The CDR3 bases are TGTGCCAGCAGCTCCCAGGGTGGGAACAATTCACCCCTCCACTTT. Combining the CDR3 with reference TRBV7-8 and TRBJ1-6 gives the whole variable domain GAGVSQSPRYKVAKRGQDVALRCDPISGHVSLFWYQQALGQGPEFLTYFQNEAQLDKSGLPSDRFFAERPEGSVSTLKIQRTQQEDSAVYLCASSSQGGNNSPLHFGNGTRLTVT.

CDR3 sequence reads: CASSLLTGSEGYTF. The CDR3 DNA sequence: TGTGCCAGCAGCTTGTTAACAGGTTCAGAGGGCTACACCTTC. The chain employs TRBV5-4 and TRBJ1-2; perhaps TRBD1 as D (5 bases). This CDR3 has 14 amino acids. Germline CDR1 SGHNT, CDR2 YYREEE (reference sequence). Trimming left V 1 base short and J 8 bases short, with 15 bases between.

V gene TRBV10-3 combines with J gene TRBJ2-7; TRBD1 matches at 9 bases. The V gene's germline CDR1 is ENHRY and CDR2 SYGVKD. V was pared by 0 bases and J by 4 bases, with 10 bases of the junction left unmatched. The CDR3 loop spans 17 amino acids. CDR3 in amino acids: CAISESTAGQGVYEQYF. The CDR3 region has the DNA TGTGCCATCAGTGAGTCCACCGCGGGACAGGGAGTTTACGAGCAGTACTTC.

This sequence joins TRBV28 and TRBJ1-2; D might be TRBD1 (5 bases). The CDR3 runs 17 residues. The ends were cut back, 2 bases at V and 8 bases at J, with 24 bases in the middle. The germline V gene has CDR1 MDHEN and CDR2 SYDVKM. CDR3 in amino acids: CASSLGALRVRGGGYTF. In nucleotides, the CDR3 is TGTGCCAGCAGTTTAGGGGCCCTTCGAGTCAGAGGCGGAGGCTACACCTTC.

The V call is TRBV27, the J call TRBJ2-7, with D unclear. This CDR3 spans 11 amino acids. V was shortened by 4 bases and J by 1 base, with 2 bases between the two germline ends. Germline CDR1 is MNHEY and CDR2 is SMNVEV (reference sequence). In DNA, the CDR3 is TGTGCCAGCAGTTCATCCTACGAGCAGTACTTC. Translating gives CASSSSYEQYF.

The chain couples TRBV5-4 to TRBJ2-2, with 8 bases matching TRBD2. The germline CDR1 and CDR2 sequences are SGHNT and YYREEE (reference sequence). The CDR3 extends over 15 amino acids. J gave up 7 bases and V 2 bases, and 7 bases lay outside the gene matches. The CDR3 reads CASSLLLAGNGELFF. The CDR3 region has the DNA TGTGCCAGCAGCTTACTCTTAGCGGGAAACGGGGAGCTGTTTTTT.

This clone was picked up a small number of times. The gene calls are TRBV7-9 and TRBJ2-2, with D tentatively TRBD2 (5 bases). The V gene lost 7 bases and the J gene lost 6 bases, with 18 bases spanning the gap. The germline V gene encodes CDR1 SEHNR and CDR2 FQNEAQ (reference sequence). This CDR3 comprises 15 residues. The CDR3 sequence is CASNPEGRFAGELFF. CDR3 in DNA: TGTGCCAGCAATCCAGAGGGCAGGTTTGCCGGGGAGCTGTTTTTT.

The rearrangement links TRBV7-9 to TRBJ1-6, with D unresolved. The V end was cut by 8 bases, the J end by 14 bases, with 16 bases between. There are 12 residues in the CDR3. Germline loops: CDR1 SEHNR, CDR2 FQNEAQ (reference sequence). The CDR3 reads CASAREYSTLHF. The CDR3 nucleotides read TGTGCCAGCGCAAGGGAGTATAGCACCCTCCACTTT.

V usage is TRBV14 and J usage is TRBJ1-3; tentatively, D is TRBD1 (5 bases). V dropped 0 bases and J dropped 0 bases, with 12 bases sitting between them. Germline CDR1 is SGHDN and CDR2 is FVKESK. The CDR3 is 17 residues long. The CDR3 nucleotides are TGTGCCAGCAGCCAAGACGCAGGGAAAAGCTCTGGAAACACCATATATTTT. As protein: CASSQDAGKSSGNTIYF.

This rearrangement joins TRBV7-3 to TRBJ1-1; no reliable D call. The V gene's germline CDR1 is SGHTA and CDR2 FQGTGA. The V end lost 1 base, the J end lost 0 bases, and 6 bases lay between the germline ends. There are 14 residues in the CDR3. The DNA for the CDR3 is TGTGCCAGCAGCTTAATGGCGGTGAACACTGAAGCTTTCTTT. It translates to CASSLMAVNTEAFF.

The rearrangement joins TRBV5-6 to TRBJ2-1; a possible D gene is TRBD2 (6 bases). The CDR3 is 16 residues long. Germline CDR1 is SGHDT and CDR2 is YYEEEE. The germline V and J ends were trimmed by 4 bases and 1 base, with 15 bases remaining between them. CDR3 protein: CASSPPGLLSYNEQFF. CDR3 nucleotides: TGTGCCAGCAGCCCACCGGGACTCCTGTCCTACAATGAGCAGTTCTTC.

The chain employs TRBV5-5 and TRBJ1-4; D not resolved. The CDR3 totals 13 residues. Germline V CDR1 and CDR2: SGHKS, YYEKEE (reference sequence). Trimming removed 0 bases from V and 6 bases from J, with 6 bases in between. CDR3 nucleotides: TGTGCCAGCAGCTTGGGGCCAGATGAAAAACTGTTTTTT. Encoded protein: CASSLGPDEKLFF.

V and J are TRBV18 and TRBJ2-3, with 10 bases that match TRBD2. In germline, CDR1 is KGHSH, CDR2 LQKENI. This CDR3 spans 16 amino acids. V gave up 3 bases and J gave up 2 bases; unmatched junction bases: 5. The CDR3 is CASSPPGLADTDTQYF. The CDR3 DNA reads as TGTGCCAGCTCACCCCCTGGACTAGCGGACACAGATACGCAGTATTTT. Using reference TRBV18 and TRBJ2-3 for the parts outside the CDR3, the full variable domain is NAGVMQNPRHLVRRRGQEARLRCSPMKGHSHVYWYRQLPEEGLKFMVYLQKENIIDESGMPKERFSAEFPKEGPSILRIQQVVRGDSAAYFCASSPPGLADTDTQYFGPGTRLTVL.